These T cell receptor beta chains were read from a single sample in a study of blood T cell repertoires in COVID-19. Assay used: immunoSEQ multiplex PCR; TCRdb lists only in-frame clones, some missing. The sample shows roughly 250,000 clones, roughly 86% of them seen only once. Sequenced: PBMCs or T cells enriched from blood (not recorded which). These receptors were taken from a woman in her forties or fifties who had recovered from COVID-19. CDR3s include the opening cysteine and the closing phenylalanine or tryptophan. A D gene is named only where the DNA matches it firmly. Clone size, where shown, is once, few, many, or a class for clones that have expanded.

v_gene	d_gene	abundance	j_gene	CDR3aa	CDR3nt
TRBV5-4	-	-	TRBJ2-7	CASRPPGGGPREQYF	TGTGCCAGCAGACCTCCCGGTGGAGGGCCGAGGGAGCAGTACTTC
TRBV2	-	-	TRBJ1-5	CASSHYQGLSNQPQHF	TGTGCCAGCAGCCATTATCAGGGCCTTAGCAATCAGCCCCAGCATTTT
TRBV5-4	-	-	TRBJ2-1	CASSSGQKYNEQFF	TGTGCCAGCAGCTCCGGACAGAAATACAATGAGCAGTTCTTC
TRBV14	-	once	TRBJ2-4	CASSQVGVAKNIQYF	TGTGCCAGCAGCCAGGTCGGGGTAGCCAAAAACATTCAGTACTTC
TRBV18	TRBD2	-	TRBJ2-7	CASSPGLASPYEQYF	TGTGCCAGCTCCCCAGGACTAGCGAGTCCCTACGAGCAGTACTTC
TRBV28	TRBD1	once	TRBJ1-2	CASSFRTGYGYTF	TGTGCCAGCAGTTTTAGGACAGGGTATGGCTACACCTTC
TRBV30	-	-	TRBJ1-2	CAWSASGHLGYTF	TGTGCCTGGAGTGCCTCCGGACATCTTGGCTACACCTTC
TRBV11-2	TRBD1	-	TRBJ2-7	CASTLRDRADEQYF	TGTGCCAGCACCCTCCGGGACAGGGCAGACGAGCAGTACTTC
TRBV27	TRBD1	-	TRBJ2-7	CASGQDGQGVYEQYF	TGTGCCAGCGGGCAGGATGGACAGGGGGTCTACGAGCAGTACTTC
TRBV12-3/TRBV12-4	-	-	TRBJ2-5	CASNRQDEETQYF	TGTGCCAGCAATCGACAAGACGAAGAGACCCAGTACTTC
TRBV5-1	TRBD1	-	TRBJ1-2	CASSFTGVGYTF	TGCGCCAGCAGCTTTACAGGGGTTGGCTACACCTTC
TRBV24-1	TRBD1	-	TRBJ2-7	CATSDQGTGFYEQYF	TGTGCCACCAGTGATCAAGGGACAGGATTCTACGAGCAGTACTTC
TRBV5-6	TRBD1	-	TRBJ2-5	CASSDRSGTGQETQYF	TGTGCCAGCAGCGATCGGAGTGGGACAGGCCAAGAGACCCAGTACTTC
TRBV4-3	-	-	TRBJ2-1	CASSQTRIEVAYNEQFF	TGCGCCAGCAGCCAAACCAGAATTGAGGTTGCCTACAATGAGCAGTTCTTC
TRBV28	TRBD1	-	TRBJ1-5	CASSLRTGTQPQHF	TGTGCCAGCAGTTTAAGGACAGGTACTCAGCCCCAGCATTTT
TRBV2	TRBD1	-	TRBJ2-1	CASSAGGGEQFF	TGTGCCAGCAGTGCAGGGGGCGGTGAGCAGTTCTTC
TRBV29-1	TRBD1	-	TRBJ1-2	CSATGGRGYTF	TGCAGCGCCACAGGGGGCCGGGGCTACACCTTC
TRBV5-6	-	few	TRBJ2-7	CASSRTSNEQYF	TGTGCCAGCAGCCGAACTAGCAATGAGCAGTACTTC
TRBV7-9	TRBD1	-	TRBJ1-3	CASSHGTGVGNTIYF	TGTGCCAGCAGCCACGGGACAGGGGTGGGAAACACCATATATTTT
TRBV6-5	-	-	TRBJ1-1	CAMFQPGTGAFF	TGTGCCATGTTTCAGCCAGGGACTGGGGCTTTCTTT
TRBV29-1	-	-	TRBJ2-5	CSVVQAQETQYF	TGCAGCGTTGTACAGGCTCAAGAGACCCAGTACTTC
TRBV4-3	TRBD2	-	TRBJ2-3	CASSQQGLAGGASTDTQYF	TGCGCCAGCAGCCAGCAGGGGCTAGCGGGAGGAGCTAGCACAGATACGCAGTATTTT
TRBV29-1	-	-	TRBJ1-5	CSVVGGPGQPQHF	TGCAGCGTTGTCGGGGGGCCGGGTCAGCCCCAGCATTTT
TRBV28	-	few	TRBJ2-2	CASRFLTGELFF	TGTGCCAGCAGGTTTCTGACCGGGGAGCTGTTTTTT
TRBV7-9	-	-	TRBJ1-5	CASSLSPGYNQPQHF	TGTGCCAGCAGCTTATCCCCAGGGTACAATCAGCCCCAGCATTTT
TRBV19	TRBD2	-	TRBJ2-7	CASTSSGLTYEQYF	TGTGCCAGTACGTCTAGCGGGCTTACCTACGAGCAGTACTTC
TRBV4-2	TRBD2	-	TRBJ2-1	CASSPRLAGVYNEQFF	TGTGCCAGCAGTCCGAGACTAGCGGGAGTGTACAATGAGCAGTTCTTC
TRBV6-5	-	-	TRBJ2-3	CASSYSGRRAPDTQYF	TGTGCCAGCAGTTACTCCGGGAGAAGGGCCCCAGATACGCAGTATTTT
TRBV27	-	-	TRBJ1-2	CASSPRQGRYGYTF	TGTGCCAGCAGTCCTCGCCAGGGCCGGTATGGCTACACCTTC
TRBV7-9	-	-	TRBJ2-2	CASSARGGEELFF	TGTGCCAGCAGCGCCCGAGGGGGGGAGGAGCTGTTTTTT
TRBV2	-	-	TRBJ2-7	CASSVASGEQYF	TGTGCCAGCAGTGTTGCCTCGGGCGAGCAGTACTTC
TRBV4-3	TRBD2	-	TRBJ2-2	CASSQAGTKNTGELFF	TGCGCCAGCAGCCAAGCCGGGACTAAGAACACCGGGGAGCTGTTTTTT
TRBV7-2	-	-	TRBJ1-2	CASSPTGGGNYGYTF	TGTGCCAGCAGCCCGACGGGAGGAGGAAACTATGGCTACACCTTC
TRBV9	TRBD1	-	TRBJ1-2	CASSVGGQGGNYGYTF	TGTGCCAGCAGCGTCGGCGGGCAGGGGGGTAACTATGGCTACACCTTC
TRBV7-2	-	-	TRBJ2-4	CASSRREALAKNIQYF	TGTGCCAGCAGCAGAAGGGAGGCCCTAGCCAAAAACATTCAGTACTTC
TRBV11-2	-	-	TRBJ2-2	CASSPSGELFF	TGTGCCAGCAGCCCCTCCGGGGAGCTGTTTTTT
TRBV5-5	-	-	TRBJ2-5	CASSGGPQETQYF	TGTGCCAGCAGCGGCGGTCCTCAAGAGACCCAGTACTTC
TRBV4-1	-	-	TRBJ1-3	CASSQAWSGNTIYF	TGCGCCAGCAGCCAGGCCTGGAGTGGAAACACCATATATTTT
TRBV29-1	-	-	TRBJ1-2	CSVLDSYGYTF	TGCAGCGTCTTGGACAGCTATGGCTACACCTTC
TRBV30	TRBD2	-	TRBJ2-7	CAWSPLTGGLEQYF	TGTGCCTGGAGTCCGCTTACGGGAGGGCTCGAGCAGTACTTC
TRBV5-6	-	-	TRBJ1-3	CASSPQGLSGNTIYF	TGTGCCAGCAGCCCTCAGGGGCTCTCTGGAAACACCATATATTTT
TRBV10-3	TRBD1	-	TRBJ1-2	CAISDGQGNYGYTF	TGTGCCATCAGTGACGGACAGGGGAACTATGGCTACACCTTC
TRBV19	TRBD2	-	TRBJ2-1	CASSKTSGRALNEQFF	TGTGCCAGTAGTAAGACTAGCGGGAGGGCACTTAATGAGCAGTTCTTC
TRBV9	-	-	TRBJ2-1	CASSVQEGFYNEQFF	TGTGCCAGCAGCGTACAGGAGGGTTTTTACAATGAGCAGTTCTTC
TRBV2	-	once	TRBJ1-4	CASRNLPYQGGEKLFF	TGTGCCAGCAGGAATCTCCCGTACCAGGGCGGTGAAAAACTGTTTTTT
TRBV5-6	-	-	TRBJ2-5	CASSGGLGVETQYF	TGTGCCAGCAGCGGGGGCCTCGGAGTAGAGACCCAGTACTTC
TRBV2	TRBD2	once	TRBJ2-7	CASSAPEREGVEQYF	TGTGCCAGCAGTGCACCGGAGCGGGAGGGTGTCGAGCAGTACTTC